This T cell receptor (beta chain) was identified during a study of T cells in Graves' hyperthyroidism and ophthalmopathy. Looking at the study overall: Staff took peripheral blood when the initial diagnosis was made, before any treatment began.

CDR3 length: 14 amino acids. Trimming cost V 2 bases and J 2 bases; bases outside gene matches: 5. Looked up from germline, CDR1 is GTSNPN and CDR2 is SVGIG (reference sequence). RNA transcripts served as the template for amplifying TCR beta CDR3 regions. The HTBI primer set served for first-round RT-PCR of the TCR CDR3. TCRdb re-analysed the multiplex PCR reads in MiXCR, keeping a single row per CDR3 protein. Among around 250,000 distinct CDR3 sequences, approximately 23% were seen once, and the ten largest hold approximately 35%. This clonotype was seen ten or more times. Diagnosis rested on symptoms, serum thyroxine and TRAb, thyroid ultrasound, and orbital computed tomography.

The chain is built from TRBV30 and TRBJ2-7; TRBD1 aligns across 8 bases. Sequences were obtained from blood. This clonotype was obtained from a woman in her forties with Graves' ophthalmopathy. The CDR3 sequence is CAWSLGTGTYEQYF. The CDR3 DNA reads as TGTGCCTGGAGTTTAGGGACAGGAACCTACGAGCAGTACTTC. Full variable domain (remainder filled in from reference TRBV30 and TRBJ2-7): SQTIHQWPATLVQPVGSPLSLECTVEGTSNPNLYWYRQAAGRGLQLLFYSVGIGQISSEVPQNLSASRPQDRQFILSSKKLLLSDSGFYLCAWSLGTGTYEQYFGPGTRLTVT.